The 25 T cell receptor beta chains below come from one sample, sequenced in a study of metastatic and nonmetastatic thyroid tumors. Thyroid surgery took place with no prior treatment in any patient. TCRdb re-called the PCR reads with MiXCR. Among tens of thousands of clones listed, about 22% were seen once. Sequencing was done on a sample of blood. These receptor sequences come from a female donor with papillary thyroid cancer or a benign thyroid nodule (not recorded which). Some clones in this sample may be carry-over from other donors' samples.

The table lists this clone with many counts. This chain uses TRBV6-1 with TRBJ1-1; D remains unclear. This CDR3 has 16 residues. The germline CDR1 and CDR2 sequences are MNHNS and SASEGT. V was shortened by 7 bases and J by 3 bases, with 21 bases between the two germline ends. CDR3: CASMMVRLNLDTEAFF. CDR3 nucleotide sequence: TGTGCCAGCATGATGGTCAGGCTTAACCTGGACACTGAAGCTTTCTTT.

Many counts were recorded for this clone. The V call is TRBV12-3 or TRBV12-4, the J call TRBJ2-1; maybe TRBD2 (5 bases). V gave up 5 bases and J gave up 5 bases, with 10 bases separating them. This CDR3 spans 13 amino acids. In nucleotides, the CDR3 is TGTGCCAGCAGTGTACTAGTCAACAATGAGCAGTTCTTC. Amino acids: CASSVLVNNEQFF.

Ten or more counts support this clone. The rearrangement joins TRBV9 to TRBJ2-3; TRBD2 agrees at 10 bases. CDR3 length: 16 residues. The V and J ends lost 4 bases and 3 bases, in that order; junction bases with no gene match: 8. Germline lookup yields CDR1 SGDLS and CDR2 YYNGEE. DNA of the CDR3: TGTGCCAGCAGCCCGATAGCGGGAGGTGGTACAGATACGCAGTATTTT. It is translated as CASSPIAGGGTDTQYF.

This clone has at least ten counts. The rearrangement uses TRBV12-3 or TRBV12-4 and TRBJ2-5; D call uncertain. The CDR3 extends over 11 amino acids. Deletions cut 6 bases from V and 3 bases from J, with 5 bases between. The CDR3 bases are TGTGCCAGCAGGCTAAAAGAGACCCAGTACTTC. Translated, it gives CASRLKETQYF.

This clone was observed a handful of times. The rearrangement links TRBV27 to TRBJ2-7; perhaps TRBD2 as D (5 bases). V was pared by 5 bases and J by 0 bases, with 11 bases between. The CDR3 totals 14 residues. CDR1 and CDR2 from the germline V gene are MNHEY and SMNVEV (reference sequence). The CDR3 nucleotides are TGTGCCAGCAGTCCGGCCGACTACTCCTACGAGCAGTACTTC. Encoded protein: CASSPADYSYEQYF.

The table lists this clone with a few counts. CDR3 protein: CASSRDRGGYEQYF. DNA of the CDR3: TGTGCCAGTAGTCGCGACAGGGGGGGCTACGAGCAGTACTTC. The chain recombines TRBV19 with TRBJ2-7, with 9 bases matching TRBD1. CDR1 is LNHDA, CDR2 SQIVND, per germline (reference sequence). The V segment lost 5 bases and the J segment 3 bases; nucleotides outside the gene matches: 5. CDR3 length: 14 amino acids.

In this sample, this clone turned up many times. V and J are TRBV11-2 and TRBJ1-2, with no clear D. V shed 5 bases and J shed 1 base, with 17 bases lying between them. The CDR3 totals 16 residues. Germline V lookup: CDR1 SGHAT, CDR2 FQNNGV. CDR3 sequence reads: CASSPSPPQSNYGYTF. The CDR3 nucleotides are TGTGCCAGCAGCCCCTCCCCCCCACAGAGTAACTATGGCTACACCTTC.

The CDR3 region has the DNA TGCGCCAGCAGTCGCTATCTGGCGGGTGTGGCCACTGAAGCTTTCTTT. This codes for CASSRYLAGVATEAFF. The chain combines TRBV5-1 with TRBJ1-1; D unresolved. Looked up from germline, CDR1 is SGHRS and CDR2 is YFSETQ. This CDR3 region has 16 residues. V lost 5 bases and J 4 bases, leaving 21 bases between the germline ends.

To note about this clone: Mismatch with germline at one junction end may stem from a read error. The chain links TRBV30 to TRBJ2-1; D uncertain. This CDR3 is built from 13 residues. Germline values: CDR1 GTSNPN, CDR2 SVGIG (reference sequence). The CDR3: CAWSVLAPAEQMF. CDR3 DNA sequence: TGTGCCTGGAGTGTACTTGCGCCCGCTGAGCAGATGTTC.

V is TRBV6-1 and J is TRBJ2-7, with 11 bases matching TRBD2. Germline V CDR1 and CDR2: MNHNS, SASEGT. There are 14 residues in the CDR3. The J segment lost 5 bases and the V segment lost 10 bases, leaving 10 bases of the junction unmatched. In DNA form, the CDR3 reads TGTGCCACCTCTGATAGCGGGAGGGGCCACGAGCAGTACTTC. Its protein product is CATSDSGRGHEQYF.

This clone occurred many times. The rearrangement joins TRBV15 to TRBJ1-5; no clear D. CDR1 and CDR2 (germline): LNHNV, YYDKDF (reference sequence). The CDR3 loop spans 15 amino acids. Trimming took 1 base from V and 0 from J, leaving 7 bases between them. Written as DNA, the CDR3 is TGTGCCACCAGCAGAGCGCCAGATAGCAATCAGCCCCAGCATTTT. Translating gives CATSRAPDSNQPQHF.

V and J are TRBV6-1 and TRBJ1-2; a possible D gene is TRBD1 (5 bases). The CDR3 loop spans 13 amino acids. The germline V gene has CDR1 MNHNS and CDR2 SASEGT. Trimming took 6 bases from V and 2 from J, leaving 10 bases between them. As DNA, the CDR3 is TGTGCCAGCAGATCGACAGCGAACTATGGCTACACCTTC. It translates to CASRSTANYGYTF.

Concerning this clone itself: A junction boundary mismatches the germline segment, possibly from a read error. The J gene is TRBJ2-3, the V gene TRBV5-1; D uncertain. Germline-derived CDR1 and CDR2 are SGHRS and YFSETQ. The CDR3 consists of 14 residues. The DNA for the CDR3 is TGCTCCAGCAGCTCATTGGGTAGTGTTTATACGCAGTATTTT. This encodes CSSSSLGSVYTQYF.

The chain carries TRBV18 and TRBJ2-1; D is perhaps TRBD1 or TRBD2 (5 bases each). Trimming shortened V by 3 bases and J by 10 bases, and 16 bases separated the two germline ends. The CDR3 has 14 residues. Germline CDR1 and CDR2: KGHSH and LQKENI. Here the CDR3 reads CASSPQGVTAEQFF. CDR3 coding DNA: TGTGCCAGCTCACCCCAGGGAGTCACGGCGGAGCAGTTCTTC.

This clone was recorded at least ten times. CDR3 in amino acids: CASSPGGEQFF. CDR3 DNA sequence: TGTGCCAGCAGCCCCGGCGGTGAGCAGTTCTTC. This sequence joins TRBV3-1 and TRBJ2-1; D gene uncertain. The V gene's germline CDR1 is LGHDT and CDR2 YNNKEL (reference sequence). V lost 4 bases, J lost 9 bases, and 7 bases lay in between. CDR3 size: 11 residues.

In the case of this clone: Being one base from a much bigger clone, this may be a read error. This CDR3 is CANSVAPEGGGIKQFF. CDR3 bases: TGTGCCAACAGCGTAGCCCCCGAGGGGGGGGGTATTAAGCAGTTCTTC. This rearrangement joins TRBV9 to TRBJ2-1; tentatively, D is TRBD2 (7 bases). The CDR3 has 16 amino acids. Germline CDR1 is SGDLS and CDR2 is YYNGEE.

This chain connects TRBV6-1 to TRBJ2-7; 10 bases align to TRBD1. J lost 5 bases, V lost 7 bases, and 8 bases had no gene match. CDR3 length equals 14 residues. Germline V gives CDR1 MNHNS, CDR2 SASEGT. The chain's CDR3 is CASISGQGYDEQYF. The DNA of the CDR3 is TGTGCCAGCATCTCGGGACAGGGGTACGACGAGCAGTACTTC.

This clone has at least ten counts. V is TRBV2 and J is TRBJ2-7; D not resolved. V lost 3 bases, J lost 6 bases, and 6 bases lay in between. The CDR3 is made up of 11 amino acids. CDR1 is SNHLY, CDR2 FYNNEI, per germline. The CDR3: CASSDQIEQYF. The DNA of the CDR3 is TGTGCCAGCAGTGATCAGATCGAGCAGTACTTC.

This clone was counted ten times or more. The chain joins TRBV11-3 to TRBJ2-1; D unresolved. Deletions cut 1 base from V and 7 bases from J, with 5 bases between. Germline V CDR1 and CDR2: SGHNT, YENEEA. The CDR3 has 12 residues. CDR3 sequence: CASSLGVNEQFF. CDR3 nucleotides: TGTGCCAGCAGCTTAGGAGTAAATGAGCAGTTCTTC.

The chain uses TRBV6-4 and TRBJ1-2; D remains unclear. V was cut by 0 bases and J by 8 bases, with 13 bases left in between. The CDR3 consists of 14 residues. In germline, CDR1 is MRHNA, CDR2 SNTAGT. The CDR3 DNA follows: TGTGCCAGCAGTGACTCGAAAAGGGTTGGCGGCTACACCTTC. Translating it yields CASSDSKRVGGYTF.

The table lists this clone with many counts. This chain links TRBV19 with TRBJ2-1; a weak D match, TRBD2 (6 bases). The germline gives CDR1 LNHDA, CDR2 SQIVND (reference sequence). Trimming removed 11 bases from V and 8 bases from J, with 22 bases in between. This CDR3 comprises 14 residues. CDR3: CASSGRAAGDEQFF. The CDR3 nucleotides read TGTGCCTCCTCGGGAAGAGCAGCGGGCGATGAGCAGTTCTTC.

This clone appeared many times. This could be a read error, since a much larger clone is one nucleotide away. In the same sample, other DNA sequences code for this CDR3. The chain is built from TRBV28 and TRBJ2-2; D not resolved. CDR3 length equals 11 residues. The germline V gene has CDR1 MDHEN and CDR2 SYDVKM. The CDR3 region is CTSSLTGELFF. CDR3 sequence (DNA): TGTACCAGCAGTTTAACCGGGGAGCTGTTTTTT.

The table lists this clone with many counts. The gene calls are TRBV5-4 and TRBJ2-1; 8 bases line up with TRBD1. The V gene's germline CDR1 is SGHNT and CDR2 YYREEE (reference sequence). Trimming took 7 bases from V and 6 from J; bases not matched to a gene: 9. The CDR3 consists of 14 residues. The CDR3 DNA sequence: TGTGCCAGCTCTCACCGGACAGGGTCCAATGAGCAGTTCTTC. It specifies CASSHRTGSNEQFF.

This clone has ten or more counts. The J gene is TRBJ2-1, the V gene TRBV3-1, with D perhaps matching TRBD1 (5 bases). Trimming removed 8 bases from V and 4 bases from J, with 21 bases in between. Germline-derived CDR1 and CDR2 are LGHDT and YNNKEL (reference sequence). This CDR3 region has 16 residues. CDR3 nucleotides: TGTGCCAGCCCCAGGGCAGGGCCCGAGCGTTACAATGAGCAGTTCTTC. Translation gives CASPRAGPERYNEQFF.

This clone was seen repeatedly, ten times or more. This chain uses TRBV7-2 with TRBJ2-1; no firm D call. The CDR3 runs 15 residues. V lost 3 bases to trimming and J lost 0 bases, with 9 bases between them. CDR1 is SGHTA and CDR2 is FQGNSA in the germline V gene. The CDR3 spells CASSLLSDSYNEQFF. The CDR3 coding sequence is TGTGCCAGCAGCTTGTTGTCAGACTCCTACAATGAGCAGTTCTTC.